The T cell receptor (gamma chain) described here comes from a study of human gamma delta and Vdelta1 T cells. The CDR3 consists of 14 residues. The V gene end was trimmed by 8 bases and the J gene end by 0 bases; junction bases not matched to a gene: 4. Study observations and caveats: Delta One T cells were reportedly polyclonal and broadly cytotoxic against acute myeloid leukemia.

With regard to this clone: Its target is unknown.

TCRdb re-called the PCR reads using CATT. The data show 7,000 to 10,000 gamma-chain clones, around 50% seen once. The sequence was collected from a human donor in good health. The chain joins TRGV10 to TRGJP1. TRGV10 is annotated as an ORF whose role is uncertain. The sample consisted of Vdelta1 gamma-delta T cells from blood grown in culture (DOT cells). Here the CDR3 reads CAAWENTTGWFKIF. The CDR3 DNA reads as TGTGCTGCGTGGGAAAATACCACTGGTTGGTTCAAGATATTT.